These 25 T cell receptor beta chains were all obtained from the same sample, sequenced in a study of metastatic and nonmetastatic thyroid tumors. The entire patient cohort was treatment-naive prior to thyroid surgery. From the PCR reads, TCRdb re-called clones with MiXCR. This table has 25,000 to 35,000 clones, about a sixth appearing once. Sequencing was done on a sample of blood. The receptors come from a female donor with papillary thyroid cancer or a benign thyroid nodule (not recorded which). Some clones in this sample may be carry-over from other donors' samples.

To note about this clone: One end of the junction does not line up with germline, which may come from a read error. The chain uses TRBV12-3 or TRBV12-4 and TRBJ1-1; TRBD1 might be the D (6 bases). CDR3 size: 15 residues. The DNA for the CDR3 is TGTCCCAGCAGGGCCCGACAGGACACGGGAACTGAAGCTTTCTTT. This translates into CPSRARQDTGTEAFF.

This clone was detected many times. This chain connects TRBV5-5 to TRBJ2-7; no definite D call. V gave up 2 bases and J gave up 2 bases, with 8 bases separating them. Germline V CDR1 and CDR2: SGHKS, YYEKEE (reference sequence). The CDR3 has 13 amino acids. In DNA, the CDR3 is TGTGCCAGCAGCTTCGACATGACCTACGAGCAGTACTTC. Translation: CASSFDMTYEQYF.

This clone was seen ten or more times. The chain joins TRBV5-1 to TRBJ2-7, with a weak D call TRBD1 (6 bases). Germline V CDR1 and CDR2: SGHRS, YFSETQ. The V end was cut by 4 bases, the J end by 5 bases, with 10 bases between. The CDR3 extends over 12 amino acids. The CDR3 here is CASSPPGDEQYF. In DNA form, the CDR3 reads TGCGCCAGCAGCCCCCCAGGGGACGAGCAGTACTTC.

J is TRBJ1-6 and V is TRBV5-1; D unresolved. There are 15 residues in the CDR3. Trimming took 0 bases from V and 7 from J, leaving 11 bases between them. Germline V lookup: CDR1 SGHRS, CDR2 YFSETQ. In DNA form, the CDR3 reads TGCGCCAGCAGCTTGGATGGAGGGAACAATTCACCCCTCCACTTT. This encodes CASSLDGGNNSPLHF.

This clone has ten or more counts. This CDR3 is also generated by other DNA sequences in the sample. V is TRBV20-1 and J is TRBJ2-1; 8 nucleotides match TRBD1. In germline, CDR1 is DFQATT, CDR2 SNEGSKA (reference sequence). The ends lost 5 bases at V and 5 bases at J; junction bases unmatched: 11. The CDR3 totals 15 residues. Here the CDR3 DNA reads TGCAGTGCTTGGGGAAGAAGGACAGGGAACAATGAGCAGTTCTTC. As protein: CSAWGRRTGNNEQFF.

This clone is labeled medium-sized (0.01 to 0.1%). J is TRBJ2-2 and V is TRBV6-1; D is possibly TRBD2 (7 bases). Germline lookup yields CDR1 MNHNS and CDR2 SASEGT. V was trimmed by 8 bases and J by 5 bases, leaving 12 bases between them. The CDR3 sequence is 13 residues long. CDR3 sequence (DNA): TGTGCCAGCGAGGGGGGGCTGACCGGGGAGCTGTTTTTT. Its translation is CASEGGLTGELFF.

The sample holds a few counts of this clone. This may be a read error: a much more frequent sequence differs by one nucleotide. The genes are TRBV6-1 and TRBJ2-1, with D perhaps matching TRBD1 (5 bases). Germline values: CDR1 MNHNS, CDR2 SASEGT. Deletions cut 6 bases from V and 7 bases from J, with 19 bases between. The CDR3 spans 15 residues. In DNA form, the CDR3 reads TGTGCCAGCAGAATCGACAGTGGAGTGGGGAATGAGCAGTTCTTC. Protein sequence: CASRIDSGVGNEQFF.

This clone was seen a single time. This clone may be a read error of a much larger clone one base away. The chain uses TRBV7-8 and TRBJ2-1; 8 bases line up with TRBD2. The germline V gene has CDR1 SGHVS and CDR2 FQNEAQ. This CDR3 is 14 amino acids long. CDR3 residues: CASSLEPSGSEHFF. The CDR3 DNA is TGTGCCAGCAGCTTAGAACCCAGCGGGAGTGAGCATTTCTTC.

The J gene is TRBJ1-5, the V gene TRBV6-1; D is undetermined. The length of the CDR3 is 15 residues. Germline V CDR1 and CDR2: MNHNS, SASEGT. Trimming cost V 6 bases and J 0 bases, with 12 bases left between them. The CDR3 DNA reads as TGTGCCAGCAGCCTTGACATGGCTAGCAATCAGCCCCAGCATTTT. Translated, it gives CASSLDMASNQPQHF.

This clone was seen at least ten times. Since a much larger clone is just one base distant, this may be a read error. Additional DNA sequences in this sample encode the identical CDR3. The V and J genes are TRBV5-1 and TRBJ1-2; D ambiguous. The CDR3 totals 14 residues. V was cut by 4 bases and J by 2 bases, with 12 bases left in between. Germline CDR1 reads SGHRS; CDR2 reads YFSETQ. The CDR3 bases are TGCGCCAGCAGCCCGGCCGAGAGAAACTATGGCTACACCTTC. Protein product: CASSPAERNYGYTF.

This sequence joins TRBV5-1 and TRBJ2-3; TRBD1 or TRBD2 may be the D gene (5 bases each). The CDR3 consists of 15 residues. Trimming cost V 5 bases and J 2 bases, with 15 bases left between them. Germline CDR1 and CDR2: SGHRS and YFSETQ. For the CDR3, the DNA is TGCGCCAGCAGTTGGAGCGGACACTACACAGATACGCAGTATTTT. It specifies CASSWSGHYTDTQYF.

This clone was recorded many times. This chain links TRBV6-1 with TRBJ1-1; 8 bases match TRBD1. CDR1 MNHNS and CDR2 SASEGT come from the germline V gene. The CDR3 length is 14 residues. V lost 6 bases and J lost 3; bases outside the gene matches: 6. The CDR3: CASSLTGAHTEAFF. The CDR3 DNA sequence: TGTGCCAGCAGCCTGACAGGGGCACACACTGAAGCTTTCTTT.

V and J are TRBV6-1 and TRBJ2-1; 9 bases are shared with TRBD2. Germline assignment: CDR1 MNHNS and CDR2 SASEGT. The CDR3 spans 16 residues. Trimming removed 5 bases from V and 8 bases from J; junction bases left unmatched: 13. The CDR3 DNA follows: TGTGCCAGCAGTCCGGGACTAGCTGGTTCACGGGATGAGCAGTTCTTC. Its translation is CASSPGLAGSRDEQFF.

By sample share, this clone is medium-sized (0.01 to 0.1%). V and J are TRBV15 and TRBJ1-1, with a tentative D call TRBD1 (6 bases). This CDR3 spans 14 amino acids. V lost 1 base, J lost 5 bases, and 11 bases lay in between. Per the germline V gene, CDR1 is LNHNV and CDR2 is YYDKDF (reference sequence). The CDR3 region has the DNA TGTGCCACCAGCAGAGCAGCGGGGGCGACTGAAGCTTTCTTT. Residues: CATSRAAGATEAFF.

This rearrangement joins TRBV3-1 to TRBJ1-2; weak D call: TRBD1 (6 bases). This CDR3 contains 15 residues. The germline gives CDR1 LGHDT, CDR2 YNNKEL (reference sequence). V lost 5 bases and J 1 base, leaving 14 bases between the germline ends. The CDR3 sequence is CASSNGTLLNYGYTF. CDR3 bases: TGTGCCAGCAGCAACGGGACACTTCTTAACTATGGCTACACCTTC. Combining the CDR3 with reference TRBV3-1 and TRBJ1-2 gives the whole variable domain DTAVSQTPKYLVTQMGNDKSIKCEQNLGHDTMYWYKQDSKKFLKIMFSYNNKELIINETVPNRFSPKSPDKAHLNLHINSLELGDSAVYFCASSNGTLLNYGYTFGSGTRLTVV.

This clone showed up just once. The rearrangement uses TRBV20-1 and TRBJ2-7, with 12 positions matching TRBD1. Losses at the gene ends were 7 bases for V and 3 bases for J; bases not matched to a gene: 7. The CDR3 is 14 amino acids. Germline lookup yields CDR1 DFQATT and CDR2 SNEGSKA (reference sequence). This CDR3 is CSVPGTGGLYEQYF. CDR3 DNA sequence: TGCAGTGTCCCCGGGACAGGGGGCCTCTACGAGCAGTACTTC.

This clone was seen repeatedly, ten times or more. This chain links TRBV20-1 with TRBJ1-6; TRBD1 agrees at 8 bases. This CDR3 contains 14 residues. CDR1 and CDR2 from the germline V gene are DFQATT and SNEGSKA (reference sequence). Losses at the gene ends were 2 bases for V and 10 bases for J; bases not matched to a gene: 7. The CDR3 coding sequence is TGCAGTGCTAGATTACAGGGGGGTCAGTCACCCCTCCACTTT. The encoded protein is CSARLQGGQSPLHF.

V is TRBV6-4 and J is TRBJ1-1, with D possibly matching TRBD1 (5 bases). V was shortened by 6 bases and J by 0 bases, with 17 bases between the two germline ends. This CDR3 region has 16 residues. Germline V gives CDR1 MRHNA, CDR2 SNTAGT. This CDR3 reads CASRQFGGKLNTEAFF. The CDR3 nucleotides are TGTGCCAGCAGGCAGTTTGGGGGAAAGCTGAACACTGAAGCTTTCTTT.

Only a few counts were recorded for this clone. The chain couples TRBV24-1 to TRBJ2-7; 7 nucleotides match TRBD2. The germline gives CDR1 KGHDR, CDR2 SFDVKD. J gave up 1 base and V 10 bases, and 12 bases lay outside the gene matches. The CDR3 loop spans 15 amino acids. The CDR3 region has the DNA TGTGCCACTAGCGTCAGGCGGGGGAGGTCCTACGAGCAGTACTTC. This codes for CATSVRRGRSYEQYF.

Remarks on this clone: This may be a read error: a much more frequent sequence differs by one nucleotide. This chain's CDR3 is CASSPKRTSGGRGSYEHYF. The CDR3, as DNA: TGTGCCAGCAGCCCGAAGAGGACTAGCGGGGGCCGAGGGTCCTACGAGCATTACTTC. V gene TRBV4-2 combines with J gene TRBJ2-7; 13 positions match TRBD2. The CDR3 runs 19 residues. The germline gives CDR1 LGHNA, CDR2 YNFKEQ.

The CDR3 DNA follows: TGTGCCAGCAGTTTTTCACTGGACGCCGTCTACGAGCAGTACTTC. The encoded protein is CASSFSLDAVYEQYF. This sequence joins TRBV27 and TRBJ2-7; no firm D call. The CDR3 is 15 residues long. Trimming removed 3 bases from V and 3 bases from J, with 15 bases in between. From germline, CDR1 is MNHEY and CDR2 SMNVEV (reference sequence).

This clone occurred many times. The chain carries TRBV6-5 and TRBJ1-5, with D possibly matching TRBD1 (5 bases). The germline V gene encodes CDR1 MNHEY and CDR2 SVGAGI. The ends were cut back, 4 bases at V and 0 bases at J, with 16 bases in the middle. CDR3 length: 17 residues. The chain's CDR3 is CASSSSPWGASNQPQHF. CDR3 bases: TGTGCCAGCAGTTCCTCCCCTTGGGGCGCTAGCAATCAGCCCCAGCATTTT.

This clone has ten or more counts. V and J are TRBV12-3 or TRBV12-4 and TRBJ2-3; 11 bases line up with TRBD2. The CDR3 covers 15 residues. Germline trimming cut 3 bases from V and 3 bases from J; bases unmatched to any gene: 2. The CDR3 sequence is CASSFPSGRTDTQYF. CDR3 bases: TGTGCCAGCAGTTTTCCTAGCGGGAGGACAGATACGCAGTATTTT.

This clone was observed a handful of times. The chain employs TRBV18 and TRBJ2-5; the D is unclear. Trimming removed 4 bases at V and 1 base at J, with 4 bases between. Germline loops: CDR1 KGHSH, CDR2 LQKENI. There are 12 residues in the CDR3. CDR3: CASSHPQETQYF. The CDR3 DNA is TGTGCCAGCTCACACCCCCAAGAGACCCAGTACTTC.

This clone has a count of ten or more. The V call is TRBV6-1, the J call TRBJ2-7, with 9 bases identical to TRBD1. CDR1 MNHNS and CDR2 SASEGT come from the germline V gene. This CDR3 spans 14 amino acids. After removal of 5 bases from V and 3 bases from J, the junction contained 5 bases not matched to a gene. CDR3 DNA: TGTGCCAGCAGTCACCCGGGACAGGGCTACGAGCAGTACTTC. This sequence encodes CASSHPGQGYEQYF.